These 30 T cell receptor beta chains came from one sample sequenced in a study of STAT5B mutations in CD4+ large granular lymphocyte leukemia. Data came from immunoSEQ multiplex PCR; TCRdb stores just in-frame clones and leaves some out. This table holds 45,000 to 55,000 clones, under 80% found once. The sample consisted of CD4+ T cells from blood buffy coats. The receptors shown here come from a human donor in good health.

V gene TRBV19 combines with J gene TRBJ1-5; D remains ambiguous. The ends were cut back, 7 bases at V and 1 base at J, with 11 bases in the middle. The CDR3 runs to 14 residues. CDR1 LNHDA and CDR2 SQIVND come from the germline V gene (reference sequence). The CDR3 reads CASKSRTSNQPQHF. The CDR3 DNA sequence: TGTGCCAGTAAGAGCCGGACGAGCAATCAGCCCCAGCATTTT. The full variable domain, completed using reference TRBV19 and TRBJ1-5, is DGGITQSPKYLFRKEGQNVTLSCEQNLNHDAMYWYRQDPGQGLRLIYYSQIVNDFQKGDIAEGYSVSREKKESFPLTVTSAQKNPTAFYLCASKSRTSNQPQHFGDGTRLSIL.

The chain recombines TRBV19 with TRBJ2-7, with 9 bases lining up with TRBD2. The CDR3 totals 15 residues. The germline gives CDR1 LNHDA, CDR2 SQIVND (reference sequence). V lost 3 bases and J lost 4; bases outside the gene matches: 7. The CDR3 spells CASSISGGGAYEQYF. For the CDR3, the DNA is TGTGCCAGTAGTATCTCCGGCGGGGGGGCTTACGAGCAGTACTTC. Together with reference TRBV19 and TRBJ2-7, the CDR3 gives the full variable domain: DGGITQSPKYLFRKEGQNVTLSCEQNLNHDAMYWYRQDPGQGLRLIYYSQIVNDFQKGDIAEGYSVSREKKESFPLTVTSAQKNPTAFYLCASSISGGGAYEQYFGPGTRLTVT.

This sequence joins TRBV6-5 and TRBJ1-1; tentative D call: TRBD1 (6 bases). The CDR3 is made up of 14 amino acids. The V and J ends lost 6 bases and 1 base respectively, with 12 bases between them. Germline CDR1 is MNHEY and CDR2 is SVGAGI. In DNA, the CDR3 is TGTGCCAGCAGGTCAGGGACATGGAACACTGAAGCTTTCTTT. Protein sequence: CASRSGTWNTEAFF.

The V gene is TRBV7-2, the J gene TRBJ2-5; either TRBD1 or TRBD2 may fit D (5 bases each). The CDR3 extends over 14 amino acids. V shed 5 bases and J shed 2 bases, with 12 bases lying between them. Germline V gene sequence: CDR1 SGHTA, CDR2 FQGNSA. CDR3 amino acids: CASSVGEYQETQYF. The CDR3 DNA reads as TGTGCCAGCAGCGTGGGGGAGTATCAAGAGACCCAGTACTTC.

The V gene is TRBV15, the J gene TRBJ2-1; 16 nucleotides match TRBD2. There are 17 residues in the CDR3. The V and J ends lost 1 base and 6 bases, in that order; junction bases with no gene match: 3. Looked up from germline, CDR1 is LNHNV and CDR2 is YYDKDF (reference sequence). CDR3 DNA sequence: TGTGCCACCAGCAGAGGGGGACTAGCGGGGGGGATCAATGAGCAGTTCTTC. Translated: CATSRGGLAGGINEQFF.

The CDR3 DNA reads TGTGCCAGCTCATCGCAGGATAAGTATGGCTACACCTTC. It specifies CASSSQDKYGYTF. The chain recombines TRBV18 with TRBJ1-2, with D uncertain. The germline V gene encodes CDR1 KGHSH and CDR2 LQKENI. This CDR3 is built from 13 residues. The V and J ends lost 5 bases and 5 bases respectively, with 12 bases between them.

The gene calls are TRBV19 and TRBJ1-6; tentative D call: TRBD1 (5 bases). The CDR3 contains 15 residues. V gave up 6 bases and J gave up 1 base, with 10 bases separating them. Germline assignment: CDR1 LNHDA and CDR2 SQIVND (reference sequence). CDR3 sequence (DNA): TGTGCCAGTAGCGCCAGGGATTCCTATAATTCACCCCTCCACTTT. Translation gives CASSARDSYNSPLHF.

The V gene is TRBV5-6, the J gene TRBJ2-7; no clear D. The CDR3 is made up of 13 amino acids. Per the germline V gene, CDR1 is SGHDT and CDR2 is YYEEEE. Trimming took 6 bases from V and 2 from J, leaving 12 bases between them. The CDR3 sequence: CASTDGLTYEQYF. Written as DNA, the CDR3 is TGTGCCAGCACCGACGGGCTCACCTACGAGCAGTACTTC.

V and J are TRBV19 and TRBJ2-1; tentatively, D is TRBD1 or TRBD2 (5 bases each). The CDR3 runs to 13 residues. The germline CDR1 and CDR2 sequences are LNHDA and SQIVND (reference sequence). V lost 3 bases and J lost 10, with 13 bases in between. The CDR3 here is CASSMGPETEQFF. The CDR3 DNA follows: TGTGCCAGTAGTATGGGACCCGAAACAGAGCAGTTCTTC.

CDR3 DNA: TGCGCCAGCAGCTTGGGTATCGGACAGGGTAGTTTAGAGACCCAGTACTTC. Protein product: CASSLGIGQGSLETQYF. The chain recombines TRBV5-1 with TRBJ2-5; 8 nucleotides agree with TRBD1. The germline CDR1 and CDR2 sequences are SGHRS and YFSETQ. Trimming cost V 0 bases and J 4 bases; bases outside gene matches: 11. CDR3 length: 17 amino acids.

The rearrangement uses TRBV28 and TRBJ1-4, with D possibly matching TRBD1 (5 bases). V was shortened by 7 bases and J by 7 bases, with 25 bases between the two germline ends. The CDR3 loop spans 17 amino acids. Germline CDR1 and CDR2: MDHEN and SYDVKM. In nucleotides, the CDR3 is TGTGCCAGCACTACCATAGGGCCCGCCGGGGGTGGTGAAAAACTGTTTTTT. Residues: CASTTIGPAGGGEKLFF.

The chain is built from TRBV4-1 and TRBJ1-5; 8 nucleotides align to TRBD1. The CDR3 is made up of 14 amino acids. Germline values: CDR1 MGHRA, CDR2 YSYEKL. The V and J ends lost 0 bases and 7 bases, in that order; junction bases with no gene match: 2. DNA for the CDR3: TGCGCCAGCAGCCAAGATACAGGGGGGCAGCCCCAGCATTTT. The encoded protein is CASSQDTGGQPQHF.

This clone showed up just a few times. This rearrangement joins TRBV2 to TRBJ2-7; 9 bases are a match to TRBD2. With V trimmed by 1 base and J by 10 bases, 5 bases remained unmatched. The germline gives CDR1 SNHLY, CDR2 FYNNEI. There are 13 residues in the CDR3. In DNA form, the CDR3 reads TGTGCCAGCAGTGAAGGAGCGGGGGGCACTCAGTACGTC. Encoded protein: CASSEGAGGTQYV.

The chain employs TRBV5-1 and TRBJ2-7; D is perhaps TRBD1 or TRBD2 (7 bases each). Germline CDR1 and CDR2: SGHRS and YFSETQ. V lost 7 bases to trimming and J lost 1 base, with 18 bases between them. The CDR3 loop spans 15 amino acids. The CDR3 nucleotides read TGCGCCAGCGCTTGGGGGGGGACAGTTTCCTACGAGCAGTACTTC. Translated, it gives CASAWGGTVSYEQYF.

The chain is built from TRBV2 and TRBJ2-7, with D perhaps TRBD2 (6 bases). Germline V gives CDR1 SNHLY, CDR2 FYNNEI. CDR3 size: 13 residues. Trimming left V 4 bases short and J 7 bases short, with 14 bases between. CDR3 sequence: CASSGGDGLEQYV. The CDR3 DNA is TGTGCCAGCAGTGGGGGGGACGGTCTGGAGCAGTACGTC.

J is TRBJ2-1 and V is TRBV5-1; no firm D call. From germline, CDR1 is SGHRS and CDR2 YFSETQ. V was cut by 0 bases and J by 5 bases, with 6 bases left in between. This CDR3 is built from 13 residues. DNA of the CDR3: TGCGCCAGCAGCTTGGAGGGCAACAATGAGCAGTTCTTC. Its protein product is CASSLEGNNEQFF.

This clone was seen only once. One end of the junction is discordant with germline, which a read error may explain. The J gene is TRBJ1-1, the V gene TRBV7-7; D is undetermined. Germline V gene lookup returns CDR1 SSHAT and CDR2 FNYEAQ (reference sequence). The CDR3 spans 13 residues. CDR3 bases: TGTGCTAGCAGCCCCAGTTATTCGGCTGAAGCTTTCTTT. As protein: CASSPSYSAEAFF. The full variable domain, completed using reference TRBV7-7 and TRBJ1-1, is GAGVSQSPRYKVTKRGQDVTLRCDPISSHATLYWYQQALGQGPEFLTYFNYEAQPDKSGLPSDRFSAERPEGSISTLTIQRTEQRDSAMYRCASSPSYSAEAFFGQGTRLTVV.

The CDR3 region is CASSPGGLAGTNPMQYF. For the CDR3, the DNA is TGTGCCAGCAGTCCCGGCGGACTAGCGGGGACGAATCCGATGCAGTATTTT. The chain couples TRBV25-1 to TRBJ2-3; 12 nucleotides align to TRBD2. The CDR3 has 17 residues. The V and J ends lost 5 bases and 11 bases, in that order; junction bases with no gene match: 17. Germline V CDR1 and CDR2: MGHDK, SYGVNS. The variable domain in full, completed from reference TRBV25-1 and TRBJ2-3, reads EADIYQTPRYLVIGTGKKITLECSQTMGHDKMYWYQQDPGMELHLIHYSYGVNSTEKGDLSSESTVSRIRTEHFPLTLESARPSHTSQYLCASSPGGLAGTNPMQYFGPGTRLTVL.

The chain has TRBV2 and TRBJ2-3; D is unclear. CDR1 and CDR2 from the germline V gene are SNHLY and FYNNEI. V lost 8 bases and J 5 bases, leaving 14 bases between the germline ends. This CDR3 has 13 residues. CDR3 sequence reads: CASQNPNVDTQYF. CDR3 in DNA: TGTGCCAGCCAAAACCCTAACGTAGATACGCAGTATTTT.

This chain links TRBV7-2 with TRBJ1-1; D is undetermined. This CDR3 has 14 residues. The germline V gene has CDR1 SGHTA and CDR2 FQGNSA. V was trimmed by 5 bases and J by 3 bases, leaving 13 bases between them. The CDR3 region has the DNA TGTGCCAGCAGCCAACCAGACGGCCACACTGAAGCTTTCTTT. This encodes CASSQPDGHTEAFF.

The chain is built from TRBV6-5 and TRBJ2-7; TRBD2 matches 7 bases. Losses at the gene ends were 0 bases for V and 2 bases for J; bases not matched to a gene: 4. Germline assignment: CDR1 MNHEY and CDR2 SVGAGI. CDR3 length: 15 amino acids. CDR3 nucleotide sequence: TGTGCCAGCAGTTACTCGGGGGGGTCCCCCTACGAGCAGTACTTC. Translating gives CASSYSGGSPYEQYF.

This clone was seen more than once but under ten times. The chain links TRBV7-9 to TRBJ1-1; tentative D call: TRBD1 (6 bases). CDR1 and CDR2 (germline): SEHNR, FQNEAQ (reference sequence). With 7 bases removed from V and 2 bases from J, the gap between germline ends came to 11 bases. The length of the CDR3 is 13 residues. The chain's CDR3 is CASIETGNTEAFF. The DNA of the CDR3 is TGTGCCAGCATCGAGACAGGTAACACTGAAGCTTTCTTT.

The chain combines TRBV18 with TRBJ2-3; D is ambiguous. Trimming left V 3 bases short and J 0 bases short, with 13 bases between. This CDR3 has 16 amino acids. The V gene's germline CDR1 is KGHSH and CDR2 LQKENI. For the CDR3, the DNA is TGTGCCAGCTCACCTACTCCGGGTGGTAGCACAGATACGCAGTATTTT. It codes for CASSPTPGGSTDTQYF.

This sequence joins TRBV5-6 and TRBJ2-5; 8 bases are shared with TRBD1. CDR1 and CDR2 (germline): SGHDT, YYEEEE. The trim removed 2 bases at V and 4 bases at J, leaving 4 bases unmatched. CDR3 length equals 14 residues. CDR3 loop: CASSLEGQGETQYF. CDR3 DNA sequence: TGTGCCAGCAGCTTAGAAGGACAGGGAGAGACCCAGTACTTC.

V is TRBV28 and J is TRBJ2-3; TRBD2 aligns across 8 bases. CDR1 and CDR2 from the germline V gene are MDHEN and SYDVKM. The ends lost 6 bases at V and 2 bases at J; junction bases unmatched: 7. CDR3 size: 15 residues. CDR3 sequence reads: CASSLGGGPTDTQYF. For the CDR3, the DNA is TGTGCCAGCAGCCTAGGCGGGGGGCCCACAGATACGCAGTATTTT.

The J gene is TRBJ2-5, the V gene TRBV7-9, with 8 nucleotides matching TRBD2. With V trimmed by 6 bases and J by 6 bases, 12 bases remained unmatched. This CDR3 is 15 amino acids long. The germline V gene has CDR1 SEHNR and CDR2 FQNEAQ (reference sequence). CDR3 protein: CASRPMGLGTQTQYF. CDR3 DNA sequence: TGTGCCAGCAGACCTATGGGACTAGGGACGCAGACCCAGTACTTC.

The chain employs TRBV7-2 and TRBJ2-1; D is undetermined. Trimming cost V 0 bases and J 4 bases, with 10 bases left between them. The germline CDR1 and CDR2 sequences are SGHTA and FQGNSA. This CDR3 has 15 amino acids. The CDR3 is CASSLASAEYNEQFF. The CDR3 DNA reads TGTGCCAGCAGCTTAGCGTCGGCAGAGTACAATGAGCAGTTCTTC.

The genes are TRBV28 and TRBJ1-5; 8 nucleotides align to TRBD1. The ends lost 7 bases at V and 3 bases at J; junction bases unmatched: 5. CDR1 is MDHEN and CDR2 is SYDVKM in the germline V gene. This CDR3 region has 14 residues. Written as DNA, the CDR3 is TGTGCCAGCACTTCGACAGGGGTCAATCAGCCCCAGCATTTT. It specifies CASTSTGVNQPQHF.

This rearrangement joins TRBV6-5 to TRBJ2-4; unclear D gene. V shed 2 bases and J shed 7 bases, with 9 bases lying between them. Germline assignment: CDR1 MNHEY and CDR2 SVGAGI. The CDR3 has 13 amino acids. The CDR3 spells CASSYGQPNIQYF. The CDR3 DNA sequence: TGTGCCAGCAGTTACGGGCAGCCTAACATTCAGTACTTC.

V is TRBV6-6 and J is TRBJ1-1; D is possibly TRBD1 (6 bases). The CDR3 loop spans 15 amino acids. V shed 7 bases and J shed 0 bases, with 15 bases lying between them. CDR1 MNHNY and CDR2 SVGAGI come from the germline V gene (reference sequence). The CDR3 sequence: CASTTPGQVNTEAFF. CDR3 nucleotide sequence: TGTGCCAGCACCACCCCGGGACAAGTGAACACTGAAGCTTTCTTT.